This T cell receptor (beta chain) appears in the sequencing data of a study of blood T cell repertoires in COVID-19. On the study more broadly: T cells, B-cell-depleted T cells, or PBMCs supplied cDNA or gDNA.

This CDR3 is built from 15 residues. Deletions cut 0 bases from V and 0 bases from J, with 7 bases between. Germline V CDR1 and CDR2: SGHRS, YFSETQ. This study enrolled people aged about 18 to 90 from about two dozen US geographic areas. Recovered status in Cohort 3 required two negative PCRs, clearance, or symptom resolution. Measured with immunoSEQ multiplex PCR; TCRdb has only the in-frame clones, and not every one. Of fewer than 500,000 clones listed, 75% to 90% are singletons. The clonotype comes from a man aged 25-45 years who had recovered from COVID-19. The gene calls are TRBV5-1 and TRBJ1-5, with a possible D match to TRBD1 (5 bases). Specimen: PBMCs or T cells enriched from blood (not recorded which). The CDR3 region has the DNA TGCGCCAGCAGCTTGGGGACAAATAGCAATCAGCCCCAGCATTTT. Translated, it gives CASSLGTNSNQPQHF.